This entry concerns a single T cell receptor beta chain. Different DNA sequences within this sample yield the same CDR3. The germline gives CDR1 MDHEN, CDR2 SYDVKM. V dropped 6 bases and J dropped 1; count of bases not matched to a gene: 3. The CDR3 totals 14 residues. These data originate in a study of blood T cell repertoires in COVID-19. Study context: The study drew acute and convalescent COVID-19 samples from the United States, Italy and Spain. Nucleic acid was either cDNA or gDNA, and it came from T cells, B-cell-depleted T cells, or PBMCs.

How the authors handled the data: Using reference gene primer amplification, nucleated cell counts were estimated. Sequencing was performed with immunoSEQ multiplex PCR; in TCRdb, only in-frame clones are kept and a portion is missing. The D gene and trimming were derived from the DNA, and the V and J assignments and clone size from that table. The top ten clones hold roughly a tenth of a sample with approximately 140,000 clones, 88% of them seen once. The specimen was peripheral blood. The chain is built from TRBV28 and TRBJ2-7; 10 bases agree with TRBD1. The sequence came from a man aged 55 to 70 with active or convalescent COVID-19. The CDR3 loop is CASSSGQGSYEQYF. The CDR3 coding sequence is TGTGCCAGCAGCTCGGGACAGGGGTCCTACGAGCAGTACTTC.